One sample yielded the 31 T cell receptor beta chains listed below, sequenced in a study of human T cells and chemical hapten exposure. Time point reported: patch test 1, 2 weeks after DPC sensitization. Sample treatment: therapeutic diphenylcyclopropenone sensitization with weekly scalp DPC. TCRdb independently ran MiXCR on the RACE reads; one entry per CDR3 protein. Of some 180,000 distinct CDR3 sequences listed, more than 20% are singletons. The sample consisted of whole blood, taken in connection with sensitization to the hapten diphenylcyclopropenone (DPC). The source of these receptors is a woman aged 50 to 60 with alopecia areata. Some clones in this sample may be carry-over from other donors' samples.

This rearrangement joins TRBV7-9 to TRBJ2-1, with D uncertain. CDR3 length: 12 amino acids. Germline V gives CDR1 SEHNR, CDR2 FQNEAQ (reference sequence). V lost 5 bases and J lost 5, with 7 bases in between. CDR3 sequence (DNA): TGTGCCAGCAGCCGAACCCACAATGAGCAGTTCTTC. Translation gives CASSRTHNEQFF.

The chain uses TRBV18 and TRBJ1-1, with D maybe TRBD1 (5 bases). CDR3 length: 13 residues. The germline V gene has CDR1 KGHSH and CDR2 LQKENI. With 6 bases removed from V and 1 base from J, the gap between germline ends came to 9 bases. CDR3 in DNA: TGTGCCAGCTCGTCGGACAAGAACACTGAAGCTTTCTTT. The encoded protein is CASSSDKNTEAFF.

This clonotype has only a few counts. The chain recombines TRBV12-3 or TRBV12-4 with TRBJ1-5; D possibly corresponds to TRBD1 (6 bases). The CDR3 loop spans 16 amino acids. Trimming took off 5 bases at V and 0 bases at J, with 14 bases between the two ends. CDR3 DNA: TGTGCCAGCAGTCTCTCGTACAGGGATAGCAATCAGCCCCAGCATTTT. Protein sequence: CASSLSYRDSNQPQHF.

This clonotype was found a few times. The chain has TRBV29-1 and TRBJ1-2, with 7 bases that match TRBD1. CDR1 and CDR2 (germline): SQVTM, ANQGSEA. The CDR3 loop spans 13 amino acids. The V and J ends lost 4 bases and 2 bases, in that order; junction bases with no gene match: 4. CDR3 region: CSVAETGNYGYTF. The CDR3 coding sequence is TGCAGCGTTGCTGAGACAGGGAACTATGGCTACACCTTC.

This clonotype was recorded a few times. CDR3 amino acids: CAISPAETYEQYF. The CDR3 nucleotides read TGTGCCATCAGTCCGGCGGAAACCTACGAGCAGTACTTC. The chain employs TRBV10-3 and TRBJ2-7; D unclear. The CDR3 loop spans 13 amino acids. V gave up 5 bases and J gave up 2 bases, with 10 bases separating them. Germline loops: CDR1 ENHRY, CDR2 SYGVKD.

The V and J genes are TRBV29-1 and TRBJ1-1; 7 positions match TRBD1. J gave up 4 bases and V 6 bases, and 11 bases lay outside the gene matches. The V gene's germline CDR1 is SQVTM and CDR2 ANQGSEA. This CDR3 is 14 amino acids long. CDR3 coding DNA: TGCAGCGTGGGAGGGGGCATGGGAGCCACTGAAGCTTTCTTT. This codes for CSVGGGMGATEAFF.

CDR3 in amino acids: CASSQVTGENTIYF. The CDR3 region has the DNA TGTGCCAGCAGCCAAGTCACAGGGGAAAACACCATATATTTT. The V gene is TRBV4-2, the J gene TRBJ1-3; 7 bases are shared with TRBD1. V was pared by 1 base and J by 6 bases, with 3 bases of the junction left unmatched. Germline CDR1 and CDR2: LGHNA and YNFKEQ. The CDR3 is 14 residues long.

This clonotype was recorded a few times. The CDR3 region has the DNA TGCGCCAGCAGCCCAGATGCGGGCCGAGAGACCCAGTACTTC. Its translation: CASSPDAGRETQYF. The chain uses TRBV5-1 and TRBJ2-5; TRBD2 is a possible D gene (5 bases). V was clipped by 4 bases and J by 4 bases, with 14 bases between them. This CDR3 region has 14 residues. Germline V lookup: CDR1 SGHRS, CDR2 YFSETQ.

This clonotype showed up just a few times. V usage is TRBV9 and J usage is TRBJ2-1; D ambiguous. The V gene lost 3 bases and the J gene lost 12 bases, with 13 bases spanning the gap. CDR1 is SGDLS, CDR2 YYNGEE, per germline. The CDR3 extends over 12 amino acids. Here the CDR3 DNA reads TGTGCCAGCAGCGGGAACATGGGCTGGCAGTTCTTC. Its translation: CASSGNMGWQFF.

The rearrangement links TRBV5-1 to TRBJ2-5; a possible D gene is TRBD2 (5 bases). The CDR3 loop spans 15 amino acids. The germline V gene encodes CDR1 SGHRS and CDR2 YFSETQ. The V gene lost 1 base and the J gene lost 5 bases, with 15 bases spanning the gap. CDR3 coding DNA: TGCGCCAGCAGCTTGATTCCGGGCCGCGGGGAGACCCAGTACTTC. Translated: CASSLIPGRGETQYF.

The J gene is TRBJ1-2, the V gene TRBV5-1, with D unclear. V was shortened by 5 bases and J by 7 bases, with 9 bases between the two germline ends. The V gene's germline CDR1 is SGHRS and CDR2 YFSETQ. The CDR3 sequence is 11 residues long. In DNA, the CDR3 is TGCGCCAGCAGGAAGGACGGTGGCTACACCTTC. Encoded protein: CASRKDGGYTF.

The J gene is TRBJ2-2, the V gene TRBV12-5; possibly TRBD2 for D (6 bases). V was clipped by 1 base and J by 5 bases, with 8 bases between them. Germline-derived CDR1 and CDR2 are LGHNT and FRNRAP. CDR3 size: 14 residues. CDR3 protein: CASGLATRTGELFF. The DNA for the CDR3 is TGTGCTAGTGGTTTGGCGACTAGAACCGGGGAGCTGTTTTTT.

The chain employs TRBV11-1 and TRBJ2-7; no clear D gene. Trimming took 6 bases from V and 4 from J, leaving 10 bases between them. Germline lookup yields CDR1 SGHAT and CDR2 FQDESV (reference sequence). CDR3 length equals 12 residues. This CDR3 reads CASSHPHYEQYF. The CDR3, as DNA: TGTGCCAGCAGTCATCCCCATTACGAGCAGTACTTC.

The chain combines TRBV3-1 with TRBJ1-2; D possibly corresponds to TRBD1 (6 bases). Germline CDR1 reads LGHDT; CDR2 reads YNNKEL (reference sequence). This CDR3 region has 13 residues. The germline V and J ends were trimmed by 1 base and 7 bases, with 10 bases remaining between them. The CDR3 loop is CASSQGWGLGYTF. In DNA, the CDR3 is TGTGCCAGCAGCCAAGGTTGGGGGCTTGGCTACACCTTC.

The chain links TRBV21-1 to TRBJ2-5; the listed D gene, TRBD2, was not tested against the DNA. TRBV21-1 is noted as a pseudogene. The CDR3 has 14 residues. CDR3 bases: TGTGCCAGCAGCACTGAGACTACCAAAGAGACCCAGTACTTC. It encodes CASSTETTKETQYF.

The rearrangement uses TRBV27 and TRBJ2-3, with TRBD1 matching over 7 bases. The CDR3 runs to 13 residues. The germline V gene encodes CDR1 MNHEY and CDR2 SMNVEV (reference sequence). The J segment lost 1 base and the V segment lost 6 bases, leaving 1 base of the junction unmatched. The CDR3: CASRGQGTDTQYF. CDR3 nucleotide sequence: TGTGCCAGCAGAGGACAGGGCACAGATACGCAGTATTTT.

The V call is TRBV5-1, the J call TRBJ1-4; tentatively, D is TRBD1 (5 bases). CDR3 length equals 14 residues. V dropped 5 bases and J dropped 7 bases, with 15 bases sitting between them. Germline V gene sequence: CDR1 SGHRS, CDR2 YFSETQ. CDR3 protein: CASSAGGVSEKLFF. The CDR3 DNA follows: TGCGCCAGCAGTGCCGGGGGAGTTAGTGAAAAACTGTTTTTT. The complete variable domain, with remaining parts taken from reference TRBV5-1 and TRBJ1-4, reads KAGVTQTPRYLIKTRGQQVTLSCSPISGHRSVSWYQQTPGQGLQFLFEYFSETQRNKGNFPGRFSGRQFSNSRSEMNVSTLELGDSALYLCASSAGGVSEKLFFGSGTQLSVL.

This clonotype was picked up many times. The chain uses TRBV7-2 and TRBJ1-2; 7 bases align to TRBD1. Trimming took 5 bases from V and 5 from J; bases not matched to a gene: 2. In germline, CDR1 is SGHTA, CDR2 FQGNSA. This CDR3 region has 12 residues. In DNA form, the CDR3 reads TGTGCCAGCAGCCGGGACAGATATGGCTACACCTTC. Amino acid sequence: CASSRDRYGYTF.

Many counts were recorded for this clonotype. V usage is TRBV6-1 and J usage is TRBJ1-1; D is perhaps TRBD1 (6 bases). CDR1 is MNHNS, CDR2 SASEGT, per germline. This CDR3 spans 16 amino acids. Trimming cost V 5 bases and J 4 bases, with 20 bases left between them. The CDR3 is CASSRSINRVGTEAFF. CDR3 in DNA: TGTGCCAGCAGTCGATCGATAAACAGGGTCGGCACTGAAGCTTTCTTT.

This clonotype was counted only a few times. This chain connects TRBV3-1 to TRBJ1-5; D is ambiguous. Per the germline V gene, CDR1 is LGHDT and CDR2 is YNNKEL (reference sequence). Trimming removed 1 base from V and 5 bases from J, with 6 bases in between. The CDR3 runs to 13 residues. The chain's CDR3 is CASSQGLDQPQHF. The CDR3 region has the DNA TGTGCCAGCAGCCAAGGGCTTGATCAGCCCCAGCATTTT. The full variable domain, rest sourced from reference TRBV3-1 and TRBJ1-5, is DTAVSQTPKYLVTQMGNDKSIKCEQNLGHDTMYWYKQDSKKFLKIMFSYNNKELIINETVPNRFSPKSPDKAHLNLHINSLELGDSAVYFCASSQGLDQPQHFGDGTRLSIL.

The rearrangement joins TRBV20-1 to TRBJ2-3; TRBD2 matches 9 bases. Germline-derived CDR1 and CDR2 are DFQATT and SNEGSKA (reference sequence). V was clipped by 5 bases and J by 4 bases; unmatched bases: 7. CDR3 length equals 14 residues. The chain's CDR3 is CSAGAGGVPDTQYF. The CDR3 DNA is TGCAGTGCTGGGGCGGGAGGGGTCCCAGATACGCAGTATTTT.

This clonotype was observed many times. The V call is TRBV6-5, the J call TRBJ1-4; D uncertain. Looked up from germline, CDR1 is MNHEY and CDR2 is SVGAGI. This CDR3 has 13 residues. V was cut by 2 bases and J by 3 bases, with 4 bases left in between. CDR3 in DNA: TGTGCCAGCAGTTACCGGTCTAATGAAAAACTGTTTTTT. It yields the protein CASSYRSNEKLFF.

This clonotype was seen once. The chain employs TRBV20-1 and TRBJ2-1; a possible D gene is TRBD1 (6 bases). There are 14 residues in the CDR3. Germline V gives CDR1 DFQATT, CDR2 SNEGSKA (reference sequence). Trimming stripped 4 bases from V and 2 bases from J, with 12 bases between. The CDR3 reads CSATGQSAYNEQFF. Written as DNA, the CDR3 is TGCAGTGCTACAGGACAGAGCGCCTACAATGAGCAGTTCTTC.

The V call is TRBV20-1, the J call TRBJ2-2; TRBD2 might be the D (6 bases). The CDR3 is made up of 12 amino acids. Per germline, CDR1 DFQATT and CDR2 SNEGSKA (reference sequence). In DNA, the CDR3 is TGCGGGCTAGCGACGAACACCGGGGAGCTGTTTTTT. This encodes CGLATNTGELFF.

The J gene is TRBJ2-1, the V gene TRBV5-1; tentatively, D is TRBD2 (6 bases). CDR1 and CDR2 from the germline V gene are SGHRS and YFSETQ. The CDR3 length is 15 residues. V gave up 2 bases and J gave up 9 bases, with 18 bases separating them. CDR3 sequence: CASSFWDSGAGEQFF. The CDR3 nucleotides are TGCGCCAGCAGCTTTTGGGACTCCGGTGCTGGTGAGCAGTTCTTC.

The CDR3 reads CSVGQGAGNTIYF. Written as DNA, the CDR3 is TGCAGCGTCGGACAGGGGGCTGGAAACACCATATATTTT. V is TRBV29-1 and J is TRBJ1-3, with 10 bases that match TRBD1. The germline V gene encodes CDR1 SQVTM and CDR2 ANQGSEA. The CDR3 is 13 amino acids. The junction had 1 base not matched to a gene; V was cut back by 6 bases and J by 2 bases. Full variable domain (outside the CDR3, taken from reference TRBV29-1 and TRBJ1-3): SAVISQKPSRDICQRGTSLTIQCQVDSQVTMMFWYRQQPGQSLTLIATANQGSEATYESGFVIDKFPISRPNLTFSTLTVSNMSPEDSSIYLCSVGQGAGNTIYFGEGSWLTVV.

This clonotype has more than one count but fewer than ten. The chain has TRBV10-2 and TRBJ1-5, with D hard to call. Germline-derived CDR1 and CDR2 are WSHSY and SAAADI. V was shortened by 1 base and J by 6 bases, with 13 bases between the two germline ends. CDR3 length: 15 residues. The CDR3 is CASSELPQDFQPQHF. CDR3 coding DNA: TGCGCCAGCAGTGAGTTACCCCAGGACTTTCAGCCCCAGCATTTT.

This clonotype was counted a single time. The rearrangement joins TRBV20-1 to TRBJ1-1, with D perhaps matching TRBD1 (6 bases). The V gene's germline CDR1 is DFQATT and CDR2 SNEGSKA (reference sequence). The CDR3 is 14 residues long. Trimming took 0 bases from V and 0 from J, leaving 8 bases between them. The CDR3 DNA follows: TGCAGTGCTAGAGACGGGGGCATGAACACTGAAGCTTTCTTT. Its translation: CSARDGGMNTEAFF.

This clonotype was observed many times. CDR3 sequence (DNA): TGCGCCAGCAGCTGGGGTAGCGGGAATGAGCAGTTCTTC. Translation gives CASSWGSGNEQFF. The chain recombines TRBV5-1 with TRBJ2-1, with 7 bases aligning to TRBD2. The V gene end was trimmed by 3 bases and the J gene end by 7 bases; junction bases not matched to a gene: 4. Germline assignment: CDR1 SGHRS and CDR2 YFSETQ. The CDR3 sequence is 13 residues long.

There are many counts of this clonotype. V is TRBV10-3 and J is TRBJ1-2, with TRBD1 as a possible D gene (5 bases). Germline CDR1 is ENHRY and CDR2 is SYGVKD. The CDR3 is 13 amino acids. Trimming stripped 3 bases from V and 8 bases from J, with 13 bases between. The CDR3 DNA is TGTGCCATCAGTGATATCGACGGGGCCGGCTACACCTTC. Translation gives CAISDIDGAGYTF.

This clonotype was seen more than once but under ten times. The V gene is TRBV29-1, the J gene TRBJ2-1; perhaps TRBD1 as D (5 bases). The V end lost 6 bases, the J end lost 8 bases, and 11 bases lay between the germline ends. The V gene's germline CDR1 is SQVTM and CDR2 ANQGSEA. This CDR3 region has 11 residues. The CDR3 sequence is CSVGHDDEQFF. CDR3 DNA: TGCAGCGTAGGACACGACGATGAGCAGTTCTTC.